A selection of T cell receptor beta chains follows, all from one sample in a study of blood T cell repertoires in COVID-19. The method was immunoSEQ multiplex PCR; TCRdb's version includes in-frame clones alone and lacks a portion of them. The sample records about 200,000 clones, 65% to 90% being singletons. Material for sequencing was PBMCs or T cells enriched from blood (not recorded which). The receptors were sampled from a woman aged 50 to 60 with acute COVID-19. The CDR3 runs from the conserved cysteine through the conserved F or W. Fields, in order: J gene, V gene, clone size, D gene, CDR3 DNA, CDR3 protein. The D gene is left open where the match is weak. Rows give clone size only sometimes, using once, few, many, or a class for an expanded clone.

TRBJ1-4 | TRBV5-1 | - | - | TGCGCCAGCAGCTCGGGTCGTCCCGGAGGAAAGGAAAAACTGTTTTTT | CASSSGRPGGKEKLFF
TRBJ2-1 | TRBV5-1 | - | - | TGCGCCAGCAGCTTTACCGCGTACGATGAGCAGTTCTTC | CASSFTAYDEQFF
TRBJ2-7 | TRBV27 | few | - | TGTGCCAGCAGTTTATCCGGGAACTCCTACGAGCAGTACTTC | CASSLSGNSYEQYF
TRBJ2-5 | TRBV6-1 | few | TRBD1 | TGTGCCAGCAGTGAAACCCGGACAGGGAGAGAGACCCAGTACTTC | CASSETRTGRETQYF
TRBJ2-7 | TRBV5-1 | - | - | TGCGCCAGCAGCGTTGACAGGATCTACGAGCAGTACTTC | CASSVDRIYEQYF
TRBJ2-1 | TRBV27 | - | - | TGTGCCAGCAGCTCACGGGGTGAGTACTACAATGAGCAGTTCTTC | CASSSRGEYYNEQFF
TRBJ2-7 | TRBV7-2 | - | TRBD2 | TGTGCCAGCAGATCTAGCGGTACATCCTACGAGCAGTACTTC | CASRSSGTSYEQYF
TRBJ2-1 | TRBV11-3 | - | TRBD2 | TGTGCCAGCAGCCCAAAGACTAGCGGGGGGGGTGAGCAGTTCTTC | CASSPKTSGGGEQFF
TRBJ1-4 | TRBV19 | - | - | TGTGCCAATAGTACCTCCGGGAAGACAACTAATGAAAAACTGTTTTTT | CANSTSGKTTNEKLFF
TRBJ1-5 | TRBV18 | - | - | TGTGCCAGCTCACCACTGGACACCACCAATCAGCCCCAGCATTTT | CASSPLDTTNQPQHF
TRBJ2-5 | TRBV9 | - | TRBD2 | TGTGCCAGCAGCCCCCTAGCGGGAGGGGGGGAGACCCAGTACTTC | CASSPLAGGGETQYF
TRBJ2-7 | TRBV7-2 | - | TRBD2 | TGTGCCAGCAGCGATCCGGGACTAGCGGGATACGAGCAGTACTTC | CASSDPGLAGYEQYF
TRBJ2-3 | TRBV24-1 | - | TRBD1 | TGTGCCACCAGGGACAGGGGCACAGATACGCAGTATTTT | CATRDRGTDTQYF
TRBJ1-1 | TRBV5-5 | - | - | TGTGCCAGCAGCCCTCTCGGAGGGATTATGAACACTGAAGCTTTCTTT | CASSPLGGIMNTEAFF
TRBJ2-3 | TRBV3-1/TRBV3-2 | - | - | TGTGCCAGCAGCCCCCCGGGACTGAACACAGATACGCAGTATTTT | CASSPPGLNTDTQYF
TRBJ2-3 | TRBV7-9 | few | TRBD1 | TGTGCCAGCAGCTTGGGACAGGGGAAGGCAGATACGCAGTATTTT | CASSLGQGKADTQYF
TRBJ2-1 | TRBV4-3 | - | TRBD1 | TGCGCCAGCAGCCAAACCCCCACCGGGACAGGAATCTACAATGAGCAGTTCTTC | CASSQTPTGTGIYNEQFF
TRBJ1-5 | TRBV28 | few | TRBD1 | TGTGCCGCTGGAACAGGGGGAAGGAGACAGCCCCAGCATTTT | CAAGTGGRRQPQHF
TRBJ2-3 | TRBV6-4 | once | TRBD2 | TGTGCCAGCAGCTTAGCGGGGGGGCTCACAGATACGCAGTATTTT | CASSLAGGLTDTQYF
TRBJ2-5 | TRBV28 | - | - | TGTGCCAGCAGCTCGCAGGGTGGGATAGTGGAGACCCAGTACTTC | CASSSQGGIVETQYF
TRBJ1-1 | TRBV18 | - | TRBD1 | TGTGCCAGCTCACGACGACAGGGTGAAGCTTTCTTT | CASSRRQGEAFF
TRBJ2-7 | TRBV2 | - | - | TGTGCCAGCAGCGGAGATCAAATCGGGGGCGGGAGACTCTCCTACGAGCAGTACTTC | CASSGDQIGGGRLSYEQYF
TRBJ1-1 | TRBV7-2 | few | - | TGTGCCAGCAGCACGGACAGAGTTGAAGCTTTCTTT | CASSTDRVEAFF
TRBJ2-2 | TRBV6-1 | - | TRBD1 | TGTGCCAGCAGTGAGATGTATAGGGGGCGAGACACCGGGGAGCTGTTTTTT | CASSEMYRGRDTGELFF
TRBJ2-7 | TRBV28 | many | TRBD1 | TGTGCCAGCAGTGAGTGGACAGGGGGAATCGCGGAGCAGTACTTC | CASSEWTGGIAEQYF
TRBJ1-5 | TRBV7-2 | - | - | TGTGCCAGCAGCTCACCCGGGACACGCAATCAGCCCCAGCATTTT | CASSSPGTRNQPQHF
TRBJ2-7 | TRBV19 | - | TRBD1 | TGTGCCAGTAGTAAAGGACAGGGGGCTACGTCCTACGAGCAGTACTTC | CASSKGQGATSYEQYF